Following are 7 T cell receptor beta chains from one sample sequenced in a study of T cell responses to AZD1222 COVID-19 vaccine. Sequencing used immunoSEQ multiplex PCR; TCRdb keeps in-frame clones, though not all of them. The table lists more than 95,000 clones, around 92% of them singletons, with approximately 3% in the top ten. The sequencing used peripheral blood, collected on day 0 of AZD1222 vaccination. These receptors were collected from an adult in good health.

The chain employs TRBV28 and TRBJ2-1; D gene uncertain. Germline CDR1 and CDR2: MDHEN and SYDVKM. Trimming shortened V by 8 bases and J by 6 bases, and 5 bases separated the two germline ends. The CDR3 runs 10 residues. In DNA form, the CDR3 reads TGTGCCAGCGGTCCCAATGAGCAGTTCTTC. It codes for CASGPNEQFF.

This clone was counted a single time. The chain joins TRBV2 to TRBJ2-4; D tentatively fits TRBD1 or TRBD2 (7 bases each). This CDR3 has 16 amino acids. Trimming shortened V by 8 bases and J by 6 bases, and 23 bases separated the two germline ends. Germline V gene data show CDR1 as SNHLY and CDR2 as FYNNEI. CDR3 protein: CASRQGGAGVGNIQYF. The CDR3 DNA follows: TGTGCCAGCCGCCAGGGGGGGGCCGGAGTGGGAAACATTCAGTACTTC.

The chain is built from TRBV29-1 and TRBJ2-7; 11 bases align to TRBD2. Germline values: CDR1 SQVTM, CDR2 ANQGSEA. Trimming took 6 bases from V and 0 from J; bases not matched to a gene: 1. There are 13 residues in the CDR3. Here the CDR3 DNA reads TGCAGCGTAACTAGCGGGAGCTCCTACGAGCAGTACTTC. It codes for CSVTSGSSYEQYF.

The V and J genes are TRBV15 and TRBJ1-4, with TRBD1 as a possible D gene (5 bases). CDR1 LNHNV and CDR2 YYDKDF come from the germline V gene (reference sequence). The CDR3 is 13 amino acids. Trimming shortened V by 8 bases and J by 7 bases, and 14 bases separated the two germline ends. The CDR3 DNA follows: TGTGCCACCTCCGGGGGGGTAGGTGAAAAACTGTTTTTT. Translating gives CATSGGVGEKLFF.

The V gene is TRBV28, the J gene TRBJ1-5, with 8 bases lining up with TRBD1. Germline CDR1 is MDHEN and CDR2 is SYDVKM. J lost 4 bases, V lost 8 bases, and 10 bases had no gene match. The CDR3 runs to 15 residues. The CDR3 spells CASHRGLGGNQPQHF. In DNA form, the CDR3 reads TGTGCCAGCCACAGGGGGTTGGGGGGTAATCAGCCCCAGCATTTT.

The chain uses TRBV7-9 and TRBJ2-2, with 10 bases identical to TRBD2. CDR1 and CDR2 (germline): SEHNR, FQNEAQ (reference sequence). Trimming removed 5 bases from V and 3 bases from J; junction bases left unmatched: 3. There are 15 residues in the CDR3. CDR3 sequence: CASSPSGRDTGELFF. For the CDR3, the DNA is TGTGCCAGCAGCCCGAGCGGGAGGGACACCGGGGAGCTGTTTTTT.

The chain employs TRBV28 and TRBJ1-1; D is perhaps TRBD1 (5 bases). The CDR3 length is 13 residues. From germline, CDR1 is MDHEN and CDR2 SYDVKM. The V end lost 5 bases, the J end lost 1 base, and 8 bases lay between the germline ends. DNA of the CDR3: TGTGCCAGCAGTGTAGGACAGAACACTGAAGCTTTCTTT. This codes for CASSVGQNTEAFF.